What follows describes a single T cell receptor (beta chain). Its target is unknown. Random hexamers served to reverse transcribe roughly 0.45 to 1 ug RNA. Amplification of TCR beta CDR3 used immunoSEQ multiplex PCR across 54 Vbeta and 13 Jbeta. TCRdb reanalysed the immunoSEQ multiplex PCR reads using MiXCR and keeps one entry per CDR3 protein. The table shows 400,000 to 550,000 distinct CDR3 sequences, with approximately 89% occurring only once. The data were taken from a study of CD8 T cells in Susac syndrome. Notes on the study in general: The study's TCR sequencing and HLA analysis covered a relatively small number of individuals, and the study acknowledged this.

Trimming took off 2 bases at V and 3 bases at J, with 11 bases between the two ends. There are 14 residues in the CDR3. Germline loops: CDR1 MNHNY, CDR2 SVGAGI (reference sequence). The sequence came from a human donor with multiple sclerosis. The V call is TRBV6-6, the J call TRBJ2-7; D remains unclear. The sequenced sample consisted of CD8+ T cells from PBMCs. The CDR3 DNA follows: TGTGCCAGCAGTTACGTAAGTCAGAACTACGAGCAGTACTTC. Protein sequence: CASSYVSQNYEQYF.